These T cell receptor beta chains were read from a single sample in a study of blood T cell repertoires in COVID-19. Profiling relied on immunoSEQ multiplex PCR, and the TCRdb table lists in-frame clones only, not all of them. Of about 140,000 clones listed, more than 80% are singletons. Sequences were obtained from peripheral blood. Receptors were obtained from a woman at least 80 years old with acute or convalescent COVID-19. Both conserved end residues are part of each CDR3. The D gene is left open where the match is weak. Expanded clones are given a class, and other clones once, few, many or no size at all.

v_gene	j_gene	abundance	d_gene	CDR3aa	CDR3nt
TRBV7-2	TRBJ1-6	NA	NA	CASSLQGMGNSPLHF	TGTGCCAGCAGCTTACAGGGGATGGGTAATTCACCCCTCCACTTT
TRBV6-5	TRBJ1-1	NA	TRBD1	CASRGGLGTEAFF	TGTGCCAGCAGAGGGGGCTTGGGAACTGAAGCTTTCTTT
TRBV6-5	TRBJ1-2	few	NA	CASSYSKQTDYGYTF	TGTGCCAGCAGTTACTCAAAGCAGACTGACTATGGCTACACCTTC
TRBV5-4	TRBJ2-1	NA	TRBD2	CASSSQSGGSYNEQFF	TGTGCCAGCAGCTCACAAAGCGGGGGCTCCTACAATGAGCAGTTCTTC
TRBV12-3/TRBV12-4	TRBJ1-2	NA	NA	CASRFTTQGSYTF	TGTGCCAGCAGATTTACTACCCAGGGGAGCTACACCTTC
TRBV7-9	TRBJ2-3	NA	NA	CASSRAGDTQYF	TGTGCCAGCAGCAGGGCCGGAGATACGCAGTATTTT
TRBV7-9	TRBJ1-4	NA	NA	CASSLARNRGTNEKLFF	TGTGCCAGCAGCTTAGCGCGAAATAGGGGAACTAATGAAAAACTGTTTTTT
TRBV6-8	TRBJ2-2	NA	TRBD2	CASRAGTSGGPTGELFF	TGTGCCAGCAGAGCCGGGACTAGCGGGGGACCCACCGGGGAGCTGTTTTTT
TRBV11-2	TRBJ1-6	once	NA	CASSPIDRDNSPLHF	TGTGCCAGCAGCCCCATCGACAGAGATAATTCACCCCTCCACTTT
TRBV7-3	TRBJ1-3	NA	NA	CASSLEPYSSGNTIYF	TGTGCCAGCAGCTTAGAGCCCTATAGCTCTGGAAACACCATATATTTT
TRBV2	TRBJ1-5	NA	NA	CASSGGGQAFYQPQHF	TGTGCCAGCAGTGGGGGGGGGCAGGCCTTTTATCAGCCCCAGCATTTT
TRBV19	TRBJ2-3	NA	TRBD1	CASSIGQATQYF	TGTGCCAGTAGTATCGGACAGGCAACGCAGTATTTT
TRBV5-1	TRBJ1-6	NA	NA	CASSLAPGGNSPLHF	TGCGCCAGCAGCTTGGCCCCGGGAGGGAATTCACCCCTCCACTTT
TRBV15	TRBJ2-7	NA	NA	CATSSSQGKGYEQYF	TGTGCCACCAGCTCTTCCCAGGGGAAGGGTTACGAGCAGTACTTC
TRBV5-1	TRBJ2-7	NA	TRBD1	CASSRQGAWAEQYF	TGCGCCAGCAGCCGACAGGGGGCGTGGGCCGAGCAGTACTTC
TRBV18	TRBJ1-6	NA	NA	CASSPIQINSPLHF	TGTGCCAGCTCACCAATTCAAATTAATTCACCCCTCCACTTT
TRBV10-3	TRBJ1-5	NA	NA	CAISLTGDNQPQHF	TGTGCCATCAGTTTGACAGGCGATAATCAGCCCCAGCATTTT
TRBV5-1	TRBJ2-5	NA	TRBD2	CASSLGGTSGQETQYF	TGCGCCAGCAGCTTGGGTGGGACTAGCGGCCAAGAGACCCAGTACTTC
TRBV11-2	TRBJ1-1	NA	TRBD1	CASSLRGQGMLREGTEAFF	TGTGCCAGCAGCTTAAGGGGACAGGGGATGCTGAGGGAGGGGACTGAAGCTTTCTTT
TRBV19	TRBJ2-1	once	NA	CASSLAGGSYNEQFF	TGTGCCAGTAGTTTAGCAGGTGGCTCCTACAATGAGCAGTTCTTC
TRBV4-2	TRBJ1-3	NA	NA	CASSSYVSSGNTIYF	TGTGCCAGCAGCTCCTATGTAAGCTCTGGAAACACCATATATTTT
TRBV19	TRBJ1-5	NA	TRBD1	CASTRDRGQPQHF	TGTGCCAGTACGCGGGACAGGGGCCAGCCCCAGCATTTT
TRBV6-5	TRBJ1-2	NA	NA	CASSYSQGNYGYTF	TGTGCCAGCAGTTACTCCCAGGGGAACTATGGCTACACCTTC
TRBV20-1	TRBJ2-1	NA	NA	CSASWRADNEQFF	TGCAGTGCTAGTTGGCGGGCCGACAATGAGCAGTTCTTC
TRBV7-9	TRBJ1-2	NA	NA	CASIKLMTGYEGYTF	TGTGCCAGCATCAAACTGATGACGGGTTACGAGGGCTACACCTTC
TRBV15	TRBJ1-1	NA	TRBD1	CATSRDRGKRNTEAFF	TGTGCCACCAGCAGAGACAGGGGGAAGAGAAACACTGAAGCTTTCTTT
TRBV18	TRBJ1-2	NA	TRBD1	CASSPLGGRGHNYGYTF	TGTGCCAGCTCACCCCTGGGGGGCAGGGGGCACAACTATGGCTACACCTTC
TRBV18	TRBJ1-4	NA	NA	CASSLQGRGEKLFF	TGTGCCAGCTCACTCCAGGGCAGGGGTGAAAAACTGTTTTTT
TRBV18	TRBJ2-7	NA	NA	CASSRGTPSYEQYF	TGTGCCAGCTCACGGGGGACACCTTCCTACGAGCAGTACTTC